What follows is one TCR beta chain and its context. The antigen remains unidentified. Measured with immunoSEQ multiplex PCR; TCRdb has only the in-frame clones, and not every one. The data contain about 86,000 clones, around 84% of them seen just once; the ten biggest clones take up about 5.8%. Looked up from germline, CDR1 is LNHDA and CDR2 is SQIVND (reference sequence). V trimming: 7 bases; J trimming: 0 bases; junction bases outside the gene matches: 7. This CDR3 is built from 17 residues. This entry belongs to a study of cytotoxic CD8 clonotypes in ibrutinib-treated CLL. Across the whole study: Within the patient group, 11 were relapsed/refractory and approximately 16 treatment-naive, and 17 to 18 were IGHV unmutated. General study findings and limits: Clonotypes that were public were uncommon, and they contracted or stayed stable on treatment. Sustained-remission and progressing patients had unequal sampling times.

The material was PBMCs, obtained before ibrutinib treatment. V and J are TRBV19 and TRBJ2-6; 9 bases align to TRBD1. This clonotype was obtained from a human donor with chronic lymphocytic leukemia. The CDR3 nucleotides are TGTGCCAGTAAACGGACAGGGGTTAACTCTGGGGCCAACGTCCTGACTTTC. As protein: CASKRTGVNSGANVLTF.